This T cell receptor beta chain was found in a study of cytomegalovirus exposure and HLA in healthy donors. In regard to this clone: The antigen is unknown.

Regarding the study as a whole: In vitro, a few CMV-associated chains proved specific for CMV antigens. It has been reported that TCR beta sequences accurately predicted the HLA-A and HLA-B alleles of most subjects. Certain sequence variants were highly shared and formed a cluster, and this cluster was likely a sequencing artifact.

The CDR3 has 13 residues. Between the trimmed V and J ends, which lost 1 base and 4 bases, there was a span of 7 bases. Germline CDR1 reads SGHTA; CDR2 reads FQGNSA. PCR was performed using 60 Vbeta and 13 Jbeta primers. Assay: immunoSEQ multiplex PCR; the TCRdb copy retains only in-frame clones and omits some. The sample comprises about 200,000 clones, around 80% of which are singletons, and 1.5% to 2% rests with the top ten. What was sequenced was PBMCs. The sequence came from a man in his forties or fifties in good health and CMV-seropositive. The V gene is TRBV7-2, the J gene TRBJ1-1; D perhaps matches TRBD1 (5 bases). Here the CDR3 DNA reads TGTGCCAGCAGCTTAGATACAGGCACTGAAGCTTTCTTT. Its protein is CASSLDTGTEAFF.